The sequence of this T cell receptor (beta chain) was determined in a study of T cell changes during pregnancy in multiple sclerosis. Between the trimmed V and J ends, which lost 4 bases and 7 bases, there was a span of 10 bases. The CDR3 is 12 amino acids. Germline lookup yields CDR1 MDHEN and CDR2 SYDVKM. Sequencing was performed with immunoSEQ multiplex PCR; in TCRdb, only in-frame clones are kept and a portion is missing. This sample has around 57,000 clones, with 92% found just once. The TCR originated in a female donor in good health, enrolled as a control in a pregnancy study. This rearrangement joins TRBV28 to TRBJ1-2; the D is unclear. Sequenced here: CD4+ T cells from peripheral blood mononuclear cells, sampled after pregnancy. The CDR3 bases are TGTGCCAGCAGTTCAAGTCAGGCTGGCTACACCTTC. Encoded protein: CASSSSQAGYTF.